This T cell receptor (beta chain) was profiled in a study of CD4+ T cells in melanoma. Study-level points and caveats: Reportedly, melanoma neoantigen-specific CD4+ T cells showed varied differentiation states. A reported correlation linked neoantigen-specific CD4+ T cells to CD8+, macrophage and B cell function.

Method: immunoSEQ multiplex PCR; TCRdb's copy keeps in-frame clones and lacks some. The sample yields over 130,000 clones, about 90% seen once. Trimming removed 4 bases at V and 1 base at J, with 13 bases between. CDR1 and CDR2 from the germline V gene are SGHTA and FQGTGA. The CDR3 length is 15 residues. This clone appeared once. What it binds is not known. This TCR was sampled from a human donor with melanoma. This chain connects TRBV7-3 to TRBJ2-5, with no clear D. CDR3 bases: TGTGCCAGCAGCTCCGGTGGGGTTGGCCAAGAGACCCAGTACTTC. Protein sequence: CASSSGGVGQETQYF.